The 23 T cell receptor beta chains given below trace back to one sample, sequenced in a study of blood T cell repertoires in COVID-19. TCRdb keeps only in-frame clones here, not all; method: immunoSEQ multiplex PCR. Of about 280,000 clones listed, around nine tenths are singletons. The sample comprised peripheral blood. All receptors come from a woman aged 25 to 45 with COVID-19, enrolled during active disease.

The chain carries TRBV5-6 and TRBJ1-2, with 7 bases that match TRBD1. V shed 6 bases, J shed 6 bases, and the junction held 8 bases outside the gene matches. Per germline, CDR1 SGHDT and CDR2 YYEEEE. This CDR3 has 13 residues. CDR3 bases: TGTGCCAGCACCACTGGCCAGGGGGATGGCTACACCTTC. Protein product: CASTTGQGDGYTF.

This clone has only a few counts. This chain connects TRBV4-1 to TRBJ2-1; TRBD1 might be the D (5 bases). Trimming shortened V by 3 bases and J by 14 bases, and 11 bases separated the two germline ends. The V gene's germline CDR1 is MGHRA and CDR2 YSYEKL. The CDR3 runs to 11 residues. CDR3 DNA sequence: TGCGCCAGCAGCCAGGCACAGGTCGAGTTCTTC. Protein: CASSQAQVEFF.

The chain uses TRBV9 and TRBJ2-3; D remains ambiguous. V was pared by 1 base and J by 0 bases, with 15 bases between. This CDR3 is built from 17 residues. Germline V gives CDR1 SGDLS, CDR2 YYNGEE. The CDR3 DNA reads as TGTGCCAGCAGCGTACCCTATAGAGGAGAGAGCACAGATACGCAGTATTTT. Translated, it gives CASSVPYRGESTDTQYF.

This chain links TRBV10-3 with TRBJ2-2; possibly TRBD1 for D (5 bases). The CDR3 is made up of 15 amino acids. V lost 2 bases and J 1 base, leaving 8 bases between the germline ends. In germline, CDR1 is ENHRY, CDR2 SYGVKD. The CDR3 loop is CAISEPTVNTGELFF. CDR3 in DNA: TGTGCCATCAGTGAGCCGACAGTGAACACCGGGGAGCTGTTTTTT.

The rearrangement uses TRBV3-1 (or the pseudogene TRBV3-2) and TRBJ2-1; possible D gene TRBD1, 5 bases. Looked up from germline, CDR1 is LGHDT and CDR2 is YNNKEL (reference sequence). CDR3 length: 14 amino acids. V lost 1 base and J 4 bases, leaving 8 bases between the germline ends. The CDR3 loop reads CASSQANRYNEQFF. CDR3 sequence (DNA): TGTGCCAGCAGCCAAGCGAACAGGTACAATGAGCAGTTCTTC.

V is TRBV30 and J is TRBJ1-3, with D unclear. Deletions cut 5 bases from V and 4 bases from J, with 9 bases between. In germline, CDR1 is GTSNPN, CDR2 SVGIG (reference sequence). The CDR3 contains 12 residues. The CDR3 bases are TGTGCCTGGCTTTACAGAGGAAACACCATATATTTT. This encodes CAWLYRGNTIYF.

The V gene is TRBV5-1, the J gene TRBJ2-7, with TRBD2 matching over 7 bases. Losses at the gene ends were 0 bases for V and 4 bases for J; bases not matched to a gene: 7. Germline CDR1 is SGHRS and CDR2 is YFSETQ. The CDR3 is 15 amino acids. CDR3 coding DNA: TGCGCCAGCAGCTTGGGCTCGACTAGCCAGTACGAGCAGTACTTC. This gives the protein CASSLGSTSQYEQYF. The variable domain in full, with the rest retrieved from reference TRBV5-1 and TRBJ2-7, is KAGVTQTPRYLIKTRGQQVTLSCSPISGHRSVSWYQQTPGQGLQFLFEYFSETQRNKGNFPGRFSGRQFSNSRSEMNVSTLELGDSALYLCASSLGSTSQYEQYFGPGTRLTVT.

The V and J genes are TRBV7-3 and TRBJ1-3; TRBD1 agrees at 9 bases. This CDR3 contains 20 residues. V lost 4 bases and J lost 4; bases outside the gene matches: 20. CDR1 is SGHTA, CDR2 FQGTGA, per germline. The CDR3 spells CASSSYGRDREASGGNTIYF. In DNA form, the CDR3 reads TGTGCCAGCAGCTCGTACGGGCGGGACAGGGAGGCCTCGGGGGGAAACACCATATATTTT.

The V gene is TRBV12-3 or TRBV12-4, the J gene TRBJ1-2, with a weak D call TRBD1 (6 bases). V lost 5 bases and J lost 5, with 12 bases in between. The CDR3 loop spans 13 amino acids. CDR3 region: CASSVDSRYGYTF. The CDR3, as DNA: TGTGCCAGCAGTGTGGACAGTCGATATGGCTACACCTTC.

This chain connects TRBV27 to TRBJ2-7; TRBD1 might be the D (5 bases). CDR3 size: 13 residues. V dropped 3 bases and J dropped 5 bases, with 11 bases sitting between them. Germline loops: CDR1 MNHEY, CDR2 SMNVEV (reference sequence). The CDR3 nucleotides read TGTGCCAGCAGTTTTCCAGGGTATAACGAGCAGTACTTC. This translates into CASSFPGYNEQYF.

V and J are TRBV7-9 and TRBJ2-2, with 7 bases identical to TRBD1. Per germline, CDR1 SEHNR and CDR2 FQNEAQ (reference sequence). J was trimmed by 5 bases and V by 5 bases; bases with no gene match: 11. The CDR3 spans 16 residues. The CDR3, as DNA: TGTGCCAGCAGCAAAAACAGGGGCGCAGGGACCGGGGAGCTGTTTTTT. This sequence encodes CASSKNRGAGTGELFF.

Only a few counts were recorded for this clone. The CDR3 DNA reads as TGTGCCATAGGGACACCGAGTGAGAACACTGAAGCTTTCTTT. It specifies CAIGTPSENTEAFF. The genes are TRBV10-3 and TRBJ1-1; TRBD1 is a possible D gene (6 bases). Trimming took 9 bases from V and 1 from J, leaving 15 bases between them. Germline loops: CDR1 ENHRY, CDR2 SYGVKD. The CDR3 has 14 residues.

This sequence joins TRBV5-1 and TRBJ1-5; 8 bases map to TRBD1. The CDR3 totals 17 residues. The V and J ends lost 5 bases and 4 bases, in that order; junction bases with no gene match: 14. Germline V lookup: CDR1 SGHRS, CDR2 YFSETQ. The CDR3, as DNA: TGCGCCAGCAGTCATAATGGACAGGGAAGCCCAAATCAGCCCCAGCATTTT. Translated: CASSHNGQGSPNQPQHF.

This clone was picked up a small number of times. The genes are TRBV4-1 and TRBJ1-6; a weak D match, TRBD1 (5 bases). The CDR3 extends over 13 amino acids. Per the germline V gene, CDR1 is MGHRA and CDR2 is YSYEKL. The V end was cut by 0 bases, the J end by 8 bases, with 5 bases between. The DNA of the CDR3 is TGCGCCAGCAGCCAAGACAGGGATTCACCCCTCCACTTT. As protein: CASSQDRDSPLHF.

This clone was recorded only once. The J gene is TRBJ2-1, the V gene TRBV29-1; perhaps TRBD1 as D (6 bases). CDR1 and CDR2 (germline): SQVTM, ANQGSEA. The ends were cut back, 4 bases at V and 0 bases at J, with 13 bases in the middle. The CDR3 length is 15 residues. Written as DNA, the CDR3 is TGCAGCGTTGGGGGGCGGGCAGACTCCTACAATGAGCAGTTCTTC. Encoded protein: CSVGGRADSYNEQFF.

The V and J genes are TRBV4-2 and TRBJ2-7; 9 bases fit TRBD1. Trimming cost V 2 bases and J 3 bases; bases outside gene matches: 8. Germline V gives CDR1 LGHNA, CDR2 YNFKEQ. The CDR3 is 16 amino acids. The CDR3 coding sequence is TGTGCCAGCAGCCAATCCTCGGGACAGGGTGTCTACGAGCAGTACTTC. Residues: CASSQSSGQGVYEQYF.

The table lists this clone with a count of one. CDR3 coding DNA: TGTGCCAGCACTAGTACCCCAGATACGCAGTATTTT. Its protein is CASTSTPDTQYF. V is TRBV6-5 and J is TRBJ2-3; D gene uncertain. Trimming took off 7 bases at V and 4 bases at J, with 9 bases between the two ends. The CDR3 consists of 12 residues. Germline V gene sequence: CDR1 MNHEY, CDR2 SVGAGI.

The chain is built from TRBV27 and TRBJ1-5; D not resolved. V was cut by 5 bases and J by 3 bases, with 11 bases left in between. The CDR3 has 14 residues. The germline V gene encodes CDR1 MNHEY and CDR2 SMNVEV (reference sequence). The CDR3 nucleotides are TGTGCCAGCAGTCCCCGGGGATACAATCAGCCCCAGCATTTT. Protein: CASSPRGYNQPQHF.

V usage is TRBV14 and J usage is TRBJ1-2, with D possibly TRBD1 on 6 matching bases. V was shortened by 3 bases and J by 3 bases, with 11 bases between the two germline ends. Germline V gives CDR1 SGHDN, CDR2 FVKESK. The CDR3 loop spans 14 amino acids. The CDR3 loop reads CASSHATGYYGYTF. The CDR3 coding sequence is TGTGCCAGCAGCCACGCTACAGGGTACTATGGCTACACCTTC.

The chain carries TRBV6-5 and TRBJ1-1; 9 bases align to TRBD1. The CDR3 is 13 amino acids. Germline trimming cut 4 bases from V and 4 bases from J; bases unmatched to any gene: 1. Germline V gene sequence: CDR1 MNHEY, CDR2 SVGAGI. The CDR3 protein is CASSSGQGTEAFF. The CDR3 DNA reads TGTGCCAGCAGTTCGGGACAGGGCACTGAAGCTTTCTTT.

This sequence joins TRBV5-3 and TRBJ1-1; D not resolved. Being an ORF, TRBV5-3 has a function that is uncertain. The V and J ends lost 4 bases and 6 bases respectively, with 10 bases between them. This CDR3 is 12 amino acids long. CDR3 sequence reads: CARSHPKPEAFF. The DNA for the CDR3 is TGTGCCAGAAGCCACCCTAAACCTGAAGCTTTCTTT.

The rearrangement uses TRBV25-1 and TRBJ2-1; 7 bases are shared with TRBD2. The germline V gene encodes CDR1 MGHDK and CDR2 SYGVNS. J lost 5 bases, V lost 8 bases, and 6 bases had no gene match. The CDR3 totals 13 residues. CDR3 in amino acids: CASGASGNNEQFF. The CDR3 DNA follows: TGTGCCAGCGGGGCTAGCGGTAACAATGAGCAGTTCTTC.

CDR3 sequence reads: CASSVEGVRCTGELFF. Here the CDR3 DNA reads TGTGCCAGCAGCGTAGAAGGGGTCAGGTGCACCGGGGAGCTGTTTTTT. The gene calls are TRBV9 and TRBJ2-2; possibly TRBD1 for D (5 bases). Germline V gene data show CDR1 as SGDLS and CDR2 as YYNGEE. This CDR3 is built from 16 residues. The V end was cut by 0 bases, the J end by 4 bases, with 13 bases between.